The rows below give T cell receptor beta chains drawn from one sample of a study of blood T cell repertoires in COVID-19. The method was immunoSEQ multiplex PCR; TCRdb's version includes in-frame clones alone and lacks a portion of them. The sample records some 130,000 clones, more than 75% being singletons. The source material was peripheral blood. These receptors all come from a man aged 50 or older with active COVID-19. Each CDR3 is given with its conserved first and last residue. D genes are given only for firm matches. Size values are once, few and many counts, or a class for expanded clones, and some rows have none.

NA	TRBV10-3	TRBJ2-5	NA	CAISEYGQGVPSGQYF	TGTGCCATCAGTGAGTATGGACAAGGGGTTCCGAGTGGACAGTACTTC
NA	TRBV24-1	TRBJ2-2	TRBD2	CATSDSRGGVIGELFF	TGTGCCACCAGTGACTCACGGGGAGGGGTAATCGGGGAGCTGTTTTTT
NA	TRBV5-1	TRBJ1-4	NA	CASSVATAATNEKLFF	TGCGCCAGCAGCGTAGCGACGGCTGCAACTAATGAAAAACTGTTTTTT
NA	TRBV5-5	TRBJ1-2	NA	CASSLLGQGGYGYTF	TGTGCCAGCAGCCTGTTGGGTCAGGGCGGCTATGGCTACACCTTC
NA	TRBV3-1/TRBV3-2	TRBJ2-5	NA	CASSQSGQGPDF	TGTGCCAGCAGCCAATCGGGACAAGGGCCCGACTTC
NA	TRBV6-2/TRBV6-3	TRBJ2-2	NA	CASSPQGGGGELFF	TGTGCCAGCAGTCCCCAGGGGGGAGGCGGGGAGCTGTTTTTT
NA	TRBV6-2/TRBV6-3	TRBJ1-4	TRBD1	CASSYNRGEIRGEKLFF	TGTGCCAGCAGTTACAACAGGGGAGAAATTCGAGGTGAAAAACTGTTTTTT
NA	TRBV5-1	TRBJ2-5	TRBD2	CASSLVAGVPQETQYF	TGCGCCAGCAGCTTGGTGGCGGGGGTACCCCAAGAGACCCAGTACTTC
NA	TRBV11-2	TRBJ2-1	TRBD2	CASSSRTSGSYNEQFF	TGTGCCAGCAGCTCCCGGACTAGCGGCTCCTACAATGAGCAGTTCTTC
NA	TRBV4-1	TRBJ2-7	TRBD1	CASSQDWTGRFYEQYF	TGCGCCAGCAGCCAAGATTGGACAGGGCGGTTCTACGAGCAGTACTTC
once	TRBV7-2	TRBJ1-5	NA	CASSLRAGEGQPQHF	TGTGCCAGCAGCTTAAGAGCAGGGGAGGGTCAGCCCCAGCATTTT
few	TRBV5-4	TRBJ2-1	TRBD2	CASSLRAGGAYNEQFF	TGTGCCAGCAGCTTGAGAGCGGGAGGGGCCTACAATGAGCAGTTCTTC
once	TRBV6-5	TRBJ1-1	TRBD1	CASNPTTGYEAFF	TGTGCCAGCAATCCGACGACAGGGTATGAAGCTTTCTTT
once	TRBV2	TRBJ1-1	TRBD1	CASSEGTGVENTEAFF	TGTGCCAGCAGTGAAGGGACAGGGGTGGAAAACACTGAAGCTTTCTTT
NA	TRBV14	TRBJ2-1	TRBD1	CASSQKMDRDNEQFF	TGTGCCAGCAGCCAAAAAATGGACAGGGACAATGAGCAGTTCTTC